A selection of T cell receptor beta chains follows, all from one sample in a study of cytomegalovirus exposure and HLA in healthy donors. Method: immunoSEQ multiplex PCR; TCRdb's copy keeps in-frame clones and lacks some. The sample consists of tens of thousands of clones, 70% of them appearing once. The sample was PBMCs. Source of these receptors: a woman aged 45-60 years in good health and CMV-seropositive. The conserved cysteine and the conserved F or W are not part of the CDR3 here.

V gene,J gene,CDR3 protein
TRBV6-5,TRBJ1-3,ASSPGNSGNTIY
TRBV28,TRBJ1-5,ASSPSGPAGGQPQH
TRBV5-5,TRBJ1-1,ASSWGINTEAF
TRBV19,TRBJ2-5,ASSMTQDKETQY
TRBV19,TRBJ2-7,ASSMLGQGFNEQY
TRBV30,TRBJ2-5,AWSVSMTEETQY
TRBV28,TRBJ2-7,ASSLRGFEEQY
TRBV29-1,TRBJ1-2,SVDGGAGTDGYT
TRBV11-3,TRBJ1-3,ASSYTSEGSSGNTIY
TRBV14,TRBJ2-7,ASSQFQGYEQY
TRBV27,TRBJ2-1,ASSIQGSHNEQF
TRBV27,TRBJ2-7,ASSFRDRGVYEQY
TRBV7-3,TRBJ2-7,ASSLGAGYEQY
TRBV29-1,TRBJ1-1,SVRGGSTEAF
TRBV25-1,TRBJ1-5,ARPSGGDRQPQH
TRBV7-6,TRBJ1-2,ASSLSYTNNYGYT
TRBV30,TRBJ2-3,AWSVSGGDTQY
TRBV2,TRBJ1-4,ASSSQGSEKLF
TRBV19,TRBJ1-5,ASSIETGPNQPQH
TRBV10-1,TRBJ2-1,ASSELAGGPGNEQF
TRBV7-7,NA,ASSVGTGWTYEQY
TRBV7-2,TRBJ2-7,ASSPTGEAYEQY
TRBV7-9,TRBJ1-6,ASSSGTGEMGPLH
TRBV7-9,TRBJ2-7,ASSLRTGGASEQY
TRBV19,TRBJ1-4,ASSSEDRSNEKLF
TRBV19,TRBJ2-7,ASSIRHPQDEQY
TRBV11-2,TRBJ1-5,ASSEGGWQPQH
TRBV9,TRBJ2-1,ASNSEGLPTNEQF
TRBV9,TRBJ1-2,ASSVDESGTGGGYT
TRBV19,TRBJ2-5,ASSGQGDRETQY
TRBV29-1,TRBJ1-2,SVEQGIHGYT
TRBV7-2,TRBJ1-1,ASSPMSLNTEAF
TRBV5-4,TRBJ2-7,ASSPGQGAQGVYEQY
TRBV21-1,TRBJ1-5,ASSNVRASNSYSNQPQH
TRBV7-2,TRBJ2-1,ASTRGGYNEQF
TRBV9,TRBJ2-6,ASSEEGANFGANVLT
TRBV6-1,TRBJ2-1,ASFSGTYNEQF
TRBV5-1,TRBJ1-5,ASSFSGSRGQPQH
TRBV4-3,TRBJ2-3,ASSLSDRAQY
TRBV27,TRBJ1-5,ASSSDRDAIYSNQPQH
TRBV11-3,TRBJ2-3,ASSLGGSAADTQY